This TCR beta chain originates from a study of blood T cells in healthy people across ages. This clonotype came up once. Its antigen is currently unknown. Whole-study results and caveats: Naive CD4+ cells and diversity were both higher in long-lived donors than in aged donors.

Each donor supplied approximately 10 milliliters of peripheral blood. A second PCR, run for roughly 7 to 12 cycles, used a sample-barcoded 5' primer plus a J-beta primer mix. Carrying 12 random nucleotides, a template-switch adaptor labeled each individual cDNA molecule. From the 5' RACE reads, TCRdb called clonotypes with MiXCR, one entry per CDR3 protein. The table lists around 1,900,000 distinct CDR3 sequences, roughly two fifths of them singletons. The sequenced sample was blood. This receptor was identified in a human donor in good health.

CDR3 loop: CASSFTSGAPDTQYF. In DNA, the CDR3 is TGTGCCAGCAGTTTCACTAGCGGGGCTCCAGATACGCAGTATTTT. The chain joins TRBV12-3 or TRBV12-4 to TRBJ2-3, with 10 bases that match TRBD2. The trim removed 3 bases at V and 4 bases at J, leaving 4 bases unmatched. The CDR3 has 15 amino acids.